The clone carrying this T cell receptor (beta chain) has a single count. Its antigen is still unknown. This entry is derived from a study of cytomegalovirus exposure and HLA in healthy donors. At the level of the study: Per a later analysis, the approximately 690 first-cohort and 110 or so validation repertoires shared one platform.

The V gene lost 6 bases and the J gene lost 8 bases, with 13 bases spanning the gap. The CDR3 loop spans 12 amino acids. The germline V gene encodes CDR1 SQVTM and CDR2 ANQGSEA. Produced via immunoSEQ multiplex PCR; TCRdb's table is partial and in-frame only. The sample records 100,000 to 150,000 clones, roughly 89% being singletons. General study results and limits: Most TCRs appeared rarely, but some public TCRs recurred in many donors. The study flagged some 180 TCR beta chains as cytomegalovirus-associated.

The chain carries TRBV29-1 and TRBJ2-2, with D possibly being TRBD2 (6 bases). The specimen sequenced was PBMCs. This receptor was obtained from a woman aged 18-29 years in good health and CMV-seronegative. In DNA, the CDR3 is TGCAGCGTCCCAGCGCGGGAAGGGGAGCTGTTTTTT. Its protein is CSVPAREGELFF.